These T cell receptor beta chains were read from a single sample in a study of blood T cell repertoires in COVID-19. Sequencing was performed with immunoSEQ multiplex PCR; in TCRdb, only in-frame clones are kept and a portion is missing. The repertoire has tens of thousands of clones, about 81% of them found once; the top ten carry under 40%. Sequenced: peripheral blood. The source is a man aged 60 to 69 with COVID-19, enrolled during active disease. Both conserved end residues are part of each CDR3. Fields, in order: V gene, J gene, D gene, clone size, CDR3 protein, CDR3 DNA. D genes are given only for firm matches. For some rows the clone size is stated as once, few or many, or as a class when expanded; others skip it.

TRBV15	TRBJ2-7	NA	NA	CATSLKVGHEQYF	TGTGCCACCAGCCTGAAGGTGGGCCACGAGCAGTACTTC
TRBV2	TRBJ1-2	TRBD1	NA	CASSEAYGTGYGYTF	TGTGCCAGCAGTGAAGCGTACGGGACAGGCTATGGCTACACCTTC
TRBV10-2	TRBJ2-3	NA	few	CASSRAGGRDTQYF	TGCGCCAGCAGCCGGGCAGGGGGGAGGGATACGCAGTATTTT
TRBV3-1/TRBV3-2	TRBJ2-2	TRBD2	NA	CASSQGLAGTGELFF	TGTGCCAGCAGCCAGGGACTAGCGGGCACCGGGGAGCTGTTTTTT
TRBV2	TRBJ1-2	TRBD1	NA	CASSDVDRGGYGYTF	TGTGCCAGCAGTGATGTAGACAGGGGAGGGTATGGCTACACCTTC
TRBV11-3	TRBJ2-3	NA	NA	CASSPYSGQRDTQYF	TGTGCCAGCAGCCCCTACAGCGGGCAGCGAGATACGCAGTATTTT
TRBV11-3	TRBJ1-6	NA	few	CASSARHGSPLHF	TGTGCCAGCAGCGCGAGGCATGGATCACCCCTCCACTTT
TRBV6-4	TRBJ1-2	NA	few	CASSDSIAGGYTF	TGTGCCAGCAGTGACTCGATCGCCGGGGGCTACACCTTC
TRBV7-2	TRBJ1-2	TRBD1	NA	CASSLAPGQGSYGYTF	TGTGCCAGCAGCTTAGCCCCGGGACAGGGTTCCTATGGCTACACCTTC
TRBV10-3	TRBJ1-1	NA	NA	CAISESVGVNTEAFF	TGTGCCATCAGTGAGTCCGTGGGCGTTAACACTGAAGCTTTCTTT
TRBV11-2	TRBJ2-1	NA	NA	CASSLGISVAYNEQFF	TGTGCCAGCAGCCTAGGTATTAGCGTAGCCTACAATGAGCAGTTCTTC
TRBV5-8	TRBJ2-7	TRBD2	NA	CASTKGAGGREQYF	TGTGCCAGCACCAAAGGGGCGGGGGGCCGCGAGCAGTACTTC
TRBV13	TRBJ2-3	NA	NA	CASSLGGSGADTQYF	TGTGCCAGCAGCTTAGGTGGTAGCGGTGCAGATACGCAGTATTTT
TRBV5-1	TRBJ2-3	NA	NA	CASSASGPRTDTQYF	TGCGCCAGCAGCGCAAGCGGACCCAGGACAGATACGCAGTATTTT
TRBV6-6	TRBJ1-6	NA	NA	CASSYGQGNSPLHF	TGTGCCAGCAGTTACGGGCAGGGTAATTCACCCCTCCACTTT